This T cell receptor beta chain was identified in a study of blood T cell repertoires in COVID-19 (dated by TCRdb to 2018 to 2020). Notes on the research overall: The collaborator samples originated in the United States, Italy and Spain and spanned the acute and convalescent phases of COVID-19. The material from the prospective study consisted of cDNA or gDNA derived from T cells, B-cell-depleted T cells, or PBMCs. Subjects who had been exposed to COVID-19, were actively infected with it, or had recovered from it provided the deeply sampled blood TCRbeta repertoires that made up the dataset. A freely available public database, intended as a resource for researchers studying the immune response to SARS-CoV-2, is where the repertoires were released. The samples were drawn from the first 160 participants of the ongoing ImmuneRACE study and from some 1,300 subjects provided by 6 global collaborators. A de-identified subject ID, COVID-19 status, age in years and sex were almost always included in the sample metadata. HLA class I and class II types, where available, came from metadata supplied by the sample provider rather than from assay-based typing. Paper-wide results and their limitations: The amount of clinical and demographic metadata varied by source and participant and was provided uncurated.

CDR1 and CDR2 are read off the germline V gene as MNHNS and SASEGT. Reading from cysteine to phenylalanine, the CDR3 counts 15 amino acids. Just the 45-base CDR3 DNA is kept, in frame starting at base 1. V gives up 2 bases and J gives up 6 bases, and the segment between their germline ends measures 16 bases. This clone showed up just once. Its antigen is not yet known. No base quality values were provided; no much bigger clone lies one nucleotide off. TCRbeta CDR3 regions were amplified from genomic DNA using the immunoSEQ Assay, a bias-controlled multiplex PCR. The paper's processing steps were these. Nucleated cell counts per sample were estimated from amplification of reference gene primers within the assay. To quantify the absolute abundance of each unique TCRbeta CDR3 rearrangement, sequence reads were collapsed and filtered. For each sample, productive Simpson clonality was calculated as the square root of Simpson's diversity index over productive rearrangements. TCRdb took this table from immuneACCESS and kept in-frame rearrangements with V and J called. Such tables lack part of the clones; where checked against another copy, unresolved V genes explain under half of the gap, and the rest is unexplained. From that table come the V and J calls and clone size; the DNA was used to work out D and trimming. For this sample the table gives 110,000 to 150,000 clones, of which about 80% were detected only once. The ten largest clonotypes hold around 5.5% of the sample.

In the prospective study, participants were roughly 18 to 100 years old, resided in about 25 geographic areas of the United States, and were enrolled through a virtual design. In the prospective study, cohorts were assigned on the basis of participant-reported clinical history obtained from a screening survey and a study questionnaire. Recovered participants in ImmuneRACE Cohort 3 were defined by two consecutive negative NP/OP PCR tests, clearance by a healthcare professional, or resolution of symptoms. In the prospective study, whole blood, serum and a nasopharyngeal or oropharyngeal swab were collected from each participant by mobile phlebotomists. Over a roughly two-month period, participants in the prospective study had the option of providing additional blood draws and questionnaires. Prospective study blood samples were shipped either frozen or at room temperature before DNA extraction.

The V and J genes are TRBV6-1 and TRBJ1-2, with no D gene named confidently. Input material: PBMCs or T cells enriched from blood (not recorded which). The clonotype originates from a woman aged 50 to 60 who had recovered from COVID-19. The CDR3 loop reads CASSETTVKTNGYTF. Read as DNA, the sequence is TGTGCCAGCAGTGAAACGACGGTAAAGACTAATGGCTACACCTTC.